Each of the 28 T cell receptor beta chains below was sequenced from the same sample in a study of CD8 T cells in Susac syndrome (dated by TCRdb to between 2018 and 2020). Library prep was done by the immunoSEQ multiplex PCR assay. RNA was extracted using the RNeasy kit, and roughly 0.5 to 1 microgram was reverse transcribed with random hexamers. The raw public data were reprocessed by TCRdb itself: fastp quality trimming at Q25, MiXCR clonotype calling, in-frame beta chains only. Identical CDR3 protein sequences are pooled into one entry, listed with their most common genes and DNA. The sample includes 200,000 to 250,000 distinct CDR3 sequences, with 92% observed a single time. Of the sample, roughly 0.15% is held by the ten largest clones. The sample comprised CD8+ T cells from PBMCs. These receptors all stem from a human donor with multiple sclerosis.

The chain uses TRBV13 and TRBJ1-4; D uncertain. Germline loops: CDR1 PRHDT, CDR2 FYEKMQ (reference sequence). There are 12 residues in the CDR3. V lost 7 bases and J lost 7, with 10 bases in between. CDR3 sequence reads: CASNTVGEKLFF. CDR3 sequence (DNA): TGTGCCAGCAACACCGTGGGTGAAAAACTGTTTTTT.

V gene TRBV27 combines with J gene TRBJ2-5; TRBD1 aligns across 10 bases. There are 17 residues in the CDR3. From germline, CDR1 is MNHEY and CDR2 SMNVEV (reference sequence). The junction had 11 bases not matched to a gene; V was cut back by 0 bases and J by 7 bases. The DNA for the CDR3 is TGTGCCAGCAGTTTATCAGACCCCGGGACAGGGGTGGGGACCCAGTACTTC. Its translation is CASSLSDPGTGVGTQYF.

This clonotype has more than one count but fewer than ten. The chain uses TRBV6-5 and TRBJ2-7, with 10 bases fitting TRBD1. The J segment lost 5 bases and the V segment lost 2 bases, leaving 0 bases of the junction unmatched. The CDR3 totals 13 residues. The germline CDR1 and CDR2 sequences are MNHEY and SVGAGI. CDR3 bases: TGTGCCAGCAGTTACGGGACAGGGGACGAGCAGTACTTC. Translation: CASSYGTGDEQYF.

The chain joins TRBV27 to TRBJ2-7, with TRBD1 as a possible D gene (5 bases). This CDR3 comprises 13 residues. In germline, CDR1 is MNHEY, CDR2 SMNVEV (reference sequence). The germline V and J ends were trimmed by 2 bases and 2 bases, with 7 bases remaining between them. CDR3 sequence reads: CASSLRGPYEQYF. DNA of the CDR3: TGTGCCAGCAGTTTAAGGGGCCCCTACGAGCAGTACTTC.

In its sample, this clonotype was seen once. The chain has TRBV9 and TRBJ1-6; D is undetermined. The CDR3 spans 14 residues. In germline, CDR1 is SGDLS, CDR2 YYNGEE. The V and J ends lost 0 bases and 10 bases respectively, with 11 bases between them. The CDR3 spells CASSVEGSGSPLHF. The CDR3 DNA is TGTGCCAGCAGCGTAGAGGGTTCGGGGTCACCCCTCCACTTT.

This clonotype is a singleton in its sample. This sequence joins TRBV27 and TRBJ1-1; 7 nucleotides line up with TRBD1. Germline CDR1 reads MNHEY; CDR2 reads SMNVEV (reference sequence). V lost 5 bases, J lost 4 bases, and 10 bases stayed unmatched. This CDR3 has 15 residues. The CDR3 DNA is TGTGCCAGCAGTACCCGGACAGGCCTGAGCACTGAAGCTTTCTTT. This sequence encodes CASSTRTGLSTEAFF.

This clonotype was observed a single time. The J gene is TRBJ2-2, the V gene TRBV7-9; 7 nucleotides match TRBD2. Germline values: CDR1 SEHNR, CDR2 FQNEAQ (reference sequence). This CDR3 is built from 16 residues. With 3 bases clipped from V and 2 bases from J, the junction kept 6 bases outside the gene matches. As DNA, the CDR3 is TGTGCCAGCAGCTTGTCTAGCGGAATTAACACCGGGGAGCTGTTTTTT. Residues: CASSLSSGINTGELFF.

This chain links TRBV4-2 with TRBJ2-3; tentative D call: TRBD2 (5 bases). Trimming pared 2 bases from V and 5 bases from J, leaving 17 bases between. The CDR3 extends over 16 amino acids. The germline V gene has CDR1 LGHNA and CDR2 YNFKEQ. This CDR3 reads CASSQLLGAERDTQYF. The CDR3 region has the DNA TGTGCCAGCAGCCAACTCTTGGGAGCTGAAAGAGATACGCAGTATTTT.

V usage is TRBV5-1 and J usage is TRBJ2-1; 8 positions agree with TRBD2. The CDR3 extends over 16 amino acids. The junction had 10 bases not matched to a gene; V was cut back by 5 bases and J by 3 bases. Germline assignment: CDR1 SGHRS and CDR2 YFSETQ. The CDR3 DNA is TGCGCCAGCAGATTTCTTCGGGAGGGGGACTACAATGAGCAGTTCTTC. This encodes CASRFLREGDYNEQFF.

The CDR3 bases are TGTGCCAGCAGTTACTACAGCGCGAAGAACACCGGGGAGCTGTTTTTT. This encodes CASSYYSAKNTGELFF. The chain employs TRBV6-2 or TRBV6-3 and TRBJ2-2, with D unresolved. CDR1 is MNHEY, CDR2 SVGEGT, per germline. V was shortened by 1 base and J by 1 base, with 10 bases between the two germline ends. The CDR3 has 16 residues.

This rearrangement joins TRBV28 to TRBJ2-7; perhaps TRBD2 as D (5 bases). The CDR3 consists of 14 residues. Looked up from germline, CDR1 is MDHEN and CDR2 is SYDVKM. Trimming stripped 2 bases from V and 2 bases from J, with 10 bases between. CDR3 sequence reads: CASSLLERAYEQYF. DNA of the CDR3: TGTGCCAGCAGTTTACTAGAGAGGGCCTACGAGCAGTACTTC.

The chain has TRBV6-5 and TRBJ2-1; D possibly uses TRBD1 or TRBD2 (5 bases each). The CDR3 loop spans 14 amino acids. V shed 4 bases and J shed 3 bases, with 10 bases lying between them. Per germline, CDR1 MNHEY and CDR2 SVGAGI. CDR3 protein: CASSSGTHYNEQFF. CDR3 DNA sequence: TGTGCCAGCAGTTCCGGGACCCACTACAATGAGCAGTTCTTC.

The rearrangement uses TRBV7-9 and TRBJ2-5; D ambiguous. V was clipped by 1 base and J by 5 bases, with 14 bases between them. CDR3 length: 15 residues. Germline loops: CDR1 SEHNR, CDR2 FQNEAQ (reference sequence). CDR3: CASSLVAETWETQYF. DNA of the CDR3: TGTGCCAGCAGCTTAGTAGCTGAGACTTGGGAGACCCAGTACTTC.

CDR3 coding DNA: TGCGCCAGCAGCCAAGATATGTACCGGGACGAGCAGTACTTC. Translated, it gives CASSQDMYRDEQYF. This chain uses TRBV4-3 with TRBJ2-7; D unclear. The CDR3 consists of 14 residues. V was clipped by 0 bases and J by 5 bases, with 11 bases between them. The V gene's germline CDR1 is LGHNA and CDR2 YSLEER.

V and J are TRBV6-5 and TRBJ2-7; TRBD2 agrees at 7 bases. Germline V gives CDR1 MNHEY, CDR2 SVGAGI. This CDR3 contains 14 residues. V gave up 6 bases and J gave up 3 bases; unmatched junction bases: 8. The CDR3, as DNA: TGTGCCAGCAGCCACCAGTGGGAGGGCTACGAGCAGTACTTC. Translating gives CASSHQWEGYEQYF.

This clonotype came up once. V is TRBV25-1 and J is TRBJ2-6; D ambiguous. This CDR3 has 13 residues. Trimming removed 1 base from V and 15 bases from J, with 13 bases in between. Germline V gene lookup returns CDR1 MGHDK and CDR2 SYGVNS. The CDR3 bases are TGTGCCAGCAGTGAATCCCACGGTGCCGCCCTGACTTTC. Translation: CASSESHGAALTF.

This chain uses TRBV5-1 with TRBJ1-2; D not certain. The V end was cut by 1 base, the J end by 6 bases, with 10 bases between. Germline CDR1 and CDR2: SGHRS and YFSETQ. This CDR3 region has 13 residues. In DNA form, the CDR3 reads TGCGCCAGCAGCTTGTCCCTAGCGGATGGCTACACCTTC. It codes for CASSLSLADGYTF.

The CDR3 nucleotides are TGCAGCCTGACAGTCTCCCGCACAGATACGCAGTATTTT. It specifies CSLTVSRTDTQYF. The chain combines TRBV29-1 with TRBJ2-3; D may be TRBD1 (5 bases). V gave up 8 bases and J gave up 1 base, with 13 bases separating them. The CDR3 has 13 residues. Germline V CDR1 and CDR2: SQVTM, ANQGSEA.

The rearrangement links TRBV9 to TRBJ2-1; D is unclear. V was cut by 2 bases and J by 5 bases, with 5 bases left in between. Germline CDR1 reads SGDLS; CDR2 reads YYNGEE. The CDR3 sequence is 12 residues long. The CDR3 reads CASSVLDNEQFF. The CDR3 DNA follows: TGTGCCAGCAGCGTCTTGGACAATGAGCAGTTCTTC.

This clonotype was observed a handful of times. This CDR3 is CAIRPGQRIGANVLTF. CDR3 nucleotides: TGTGCCATCCGGCCGGGACAGCGTATAGGGGCCAACGTCCTGACTTTC. This chain joins TRBV2 and TRBJ2-6, with TRBD1 matching over 7 bases. Germline V gene sequence: CDR1 SNHLY, CDR2 FYNNEI. The CDR3 is 16 amino acids. The trim removed 10 bases at V and 4 bases at J, leaving 13 bases unmatched.

J is TRBJ1-1 and V is TRBV7-9; D is unresolved. V shed 6 bases and J shed 8 bases, with 10 bases lying between them. The CDR3 loop spans 11 amino acids. Germline V gene data show CDR1 as SEHNR and CDR2 as FQNEAQ (reference sequence). CDR3 DNA sequence: TGTGCCAGCAGGGCGGCCTCCGAAGCTTTCTTT. Its translation: CASRAASEAFF.

V is TRBV6-6 and J is TRBJ2-7; no firm D call. Trimming stripped 6 bases from V and 4 bases from J, with 10 bases between. The germline V gene encodes CDR1 MNHNY and CDR2 SVGAGI (reference sequence). CDR3 size: 12 residues. CDR3 bases: TGTGCCAGCAGAACTCTCGGGTACGAGCAGTACTTC. This sequence encodes CASRTLGYEQYF.

V usage is TRBV27 and J usage is TRBJ2-7; D is ambiguous. Per germline, CDR1 MNHEY and CDR2 SMNVEV (reference sequence). The CDR3 is 14 amino acids. Trimming took 5 bases from V and 3 from J, leaving 14 bases between them. CDR3 residues: CASSQAQEHYEQYF. CDR3 bases: TGTGCCAGCAGTCAGGCCCAAGAACACTACGAGCAGTACTTC.

This rearrangement joins TRBV7-9 to TRBJ2-3; D remains unclear. CDR1 is SEHNR, CDR2 FQNEAQ, per germline (reference sequence). V gave up 9 bases and J gave up 5 bases, with 12 bases separating them. CDR3 length: 12 residues. CDR3 residues: CASSLLGDTQYF. The CDR3 DNA is TGTGCCAGTAGCCTCCTTGGAGATACGCAGTATTTT. The whole variable domain, filled in from reference TRBV7-9 and TRBJ2-3, reads DTGVSQNPRHKITKRGQNVTFRCDPISEHNRLYWYRQTLGQGPEFLTYFQNEAQLEKSRLLSDRFSAERPKGSFSTLEIQRTEQGDSAMYLCASSLLGDTQYFGPGTRLTVL.

This chain uses TRBV9 with TRBJ2-7, with D tentatively TRBD1 (5 bases). The CDR3 has 14 amino acids. Germline CDR1 is SGDLS and CDR2 is YYNGEE. V was clipped by 0 bases and J by 3 bases, with 10 bases between them. Here the CDR3 reads CASSVAGRGYEQYF. The CDR3, as DNA: TGTGCCAGCAGCGTAGCAGGTAGGGGCTACGAGCAGTACTTC. The variable domain in full, completed from reference TRBV9 and TRBJ2-7, reads DSGVTQTPKHLITATGQRVTLRCSPRSGDLSVYWYQQSLDQGLQFLIQYYNGEERAKGNILERFSAQQFPDLHSELNLSSLELGDSALYFCASSVAGRGYEQYFGPGTRLTVT.

The chain is built from TRBV6-2 or TRBV6-3 and TRBJ1-5, with 7 bases aligning to TRBD1. J was trimmed by 1 base and V by 3 bases; bases with no gene match: 9. Germline V CDR1 and CDR2: MNHEY, SVGEGT. The CDR3 is 17 residues long. CDR3 residues: CASSYPPGGPSNQPQHF. CDR3 in DNA: TGTGCCAGCAGTTATCCCCCAGGGGGTCCCAGCAATCAGCCCCAGCATTTT.

The chain links TRBV5-1 to TRBJ2-7; TRBD2 aligns across 8 bases. This CDR3 has 15 amino acids. Germline V gene sequence: CDR1 SGHRS, CDR2 YFSETQ. The V gene end was trimmed by 0 bases and the J gene end by 5 bases; junction bases not matched to a gene: 7. This CDR3 is CASSLASVSGDEQYF. In nucleotides, the CDR3 is TGCGCCAGCAGCTTGGCCTCAGTTAGCGGGGACGAGCAGTACTTC.

The CDR3 here is CASIPTGHHSNQPQHF. The CDR3 DNA sequence: TGTGCCAGCATTCCAACCGGACACCACAGCAATCAGCCCCAGCATTTT. The rearrangement uses TRBV27 and TRBJ1-5, with D perhaps matching TRBD1 (5 bases). The CDR3 length is 16 residues. With 7 bases removed from V and 1 base from J, the gap between germline ends came to 17 bases. The germline V gene encodes CDR1 MNHEY and CDR2 SMNVEV (reference sequence).